This note documents a single T cell receptor beta chain sequence. What it binds is not known. Described time point: blood from clinic visit 5 months post-surgery; TSC patient then seizure free. Only cases whose brain tissue showed the highest T cell transcript signatures were sequenced. CDR1 and CDR2 (germline): SNHLY, FYNNEI. V shed 3 bases and J 2 bases; nucleotides not matched to a gene: 7. The length of the CDR3 is 16 residues. This entry comes from a study of brain T cells in children with intractable seizures. The study's findings and limits: Only CDR3 sequence similarity suggested viral specificity, without known HCMV serostatus.

Sequenced by immunoSEQ multiplex PCR; TCRdb stores in-frame clones only, minus some. In the table there are 300,000 to 400,000 clones, over 90% of which are singletons. The gene calls are TRBV2 and TRBJ2-1; 7 bases map to TRBD2. The material sequenced was peripheral blood, taken 4 to 5 months after surgery. This clonotype was obtained from a boy in the first two years of life with tuberous sclerosis and intractable seizures. CDR3 region: CASSDSGGSTYNEQFF. The CDR3 nucleotides read TGTGCCAGCAGTGATTCCGGCGGGAGTACCTACAATGAGCAGTTCTTC.